This passage covers 4 T cell receptor beta chains from one sample sequenced in a study of cytomegalovirus exposure and HLA in healthy donors. PCR was performed using 60 Vbeta and 13 Jbeta primers. Some clones are missing from TCRdb's copy, which holds only in-frame ones; the method was immunoSEQ multiplex PCR. Of 100,000 to 150,000 clones listed, roughly 75% were seen once; the top ten hold 3% to 3.5%. Sequencing input: PBMCs. The receptors were sampled from a woman aged 45-59 years in good health and CMV-seronegative.

The V and J genes are TRBV7-9 and TRBJ2-5; D is possibly TRBD2 (6 bases). The J call could be wrong; TRBJ2-7 is a better fit for the DNA end. The CDR3 extends over 15 amino acids. The germline gives CDR1 SEHNR, CDR2 FQNEAQ (reference sequence). CDR3 coding DNA: TGTGCCAGCAGCTTAGGGGGGGTCAACGACTACGAGCAGTACTTC. This sequence encodes CASSLGGVNDYEQYF.

The genes are TRBV6-4 and TRBJ2-3, with TRBD2 matching 8 bases. The germline V gene has CDR1 MRHNA and CDR2 SNTAGT. The trim removed 5 bases at V and 0 bases at J, leaving 4 bases unmatched. This CDR3 contains 15 residues. CDR3 amino acids: CASSPLAGSTDTQYF. For the CDR3, the DNA is TGTGCCAGCAGTCCATTAGCGGGAAGCACAGATACGCAGTATTTT.

This rearrangement joins TRBV19 to TRBJ2-4, with D tentatively TRBD2 (6 bases). The CDR3 covers 13 residues. Germline assignment: CDR1 LNHDA and CDR2 SQIVND (reference sequence). The V end was cut by 6 bases, the J end by 9 bases, with 15 bases between. In nucleotides, the CDR3 is TGTGCCAGTAGGGGAAGCGGAGCGGGCATTCAGTACTTC. Residues: CASRGSGAGIQYF.

The rearrangement uses TRBV2 and TRBJ1-5, with D possibly matching TRBD1 (6 bases). The germline V gene has CDR1 SNHLY and CDR2 FYNNEI. The CDR3 totals 12 residues. Trimming took off 6 bases at V and 10 bases at J, with 13 bases between the two ends. The CDR3 spells CASSDGGRPQHF. The CDR3 nucleotides read TGTGCCAGCAGCGATGGGGGCCGACCCCAGCATTTT.